The clone carrying this T cell receptor beta chain came up a few times. Its target is unknown. One junction end does not reproduce the germline sequence, and a read error may be involved. The sorted Tregs were CD4+CD25+CD127-/low cells. After constant-region reverse-primer amplification, full-length variable regions underwent semi-nested PCR with Nested Universal Primer A. TCRdb re-derived calls from the 5' RACE reads in MiXCR, one entry per CDR3 protein. The sample contains about 9,200 distinct CDR3 sequences, around 55% of which appear only once. Findings of the study overall: Whole repertoires were not studied in the larger cohort, only one V-J beta rearrangement.

Germline CDR1 and CDR2: SGHDT and YYEEEE. The CDR3 loop spans 15 amino acids. This clonotype was obtained from a female donor with breast cancer. Input material: Tregs sorted from a lymph node. The genes are TRBV5-6 and TRBJ1-5, with 9 positions matching TRBD1. The CDR3 DNA reads as TGTACCAGCAGCTTAAGACAGGGGGGGAATCAGCCCCAGCATTTT. Protein product: CTSSLRQGGNQPQHF.